This T cell receptor beta chain came from a study of cytomegalovirus exposure and HLA in healthy donors. About this clone itself: Its cognate antigen is unknown.

The V gene end was trimmed by 3 bases and the J gene end by 3 bases; junction bases not matched to a gene: 9. This CDR3 has 16 amino acids. CDR1 and CDR2 from the germline V gene are MNHNS and SASEGT. PCR amplification relied on 60 Vbeta primers (plus 13 Jbeta primers). Some clones are missing from TCRdb's copy, which holds only in-frame ones; the method was immunoSEQ multiplex PCR. The sample shows about 150,000 clones, around 60% of them seen only once. Findings and caveats of the study: Earlier results showed most TCR beta V segments being productive about 90% or about 30% of the time. Usually a TCR sequence was rare, but some public TCRs were found in many donors. The listing of 150 to 200 TCR beta chains classed them as cytomegalovirus-associated. Apparent HLA restriction characterized most CMV-associated TCR beta chains in a later analysis.

Sequences were obtained from PBMCs. This receptor was taken from a woman between 55 and 75 years old in good health and CMV-seropositive. The V and J genes are TRBV6-1 and TRBJ2-3; 7 bases fit TRBD2. The CDR3 nucleotides read TGTGCCAGCAGTGATCGGGGAAAGCGGGGAACAGATACGCAGTATTTT. Its protein is CASSDRGKRGTDTQYF.